Listed below are T cell receptor beta chains from one sample, sequenced in a study of cytotoxic CD8 clonotypes in ibrutinib-treated CLL. Some clones are missing from TCRdb's copy, which holds only in-frame ones; the method was immunoSEQ multiplex PCR. The sample has about 160,000 clones; 70% to 85% are singletons. Sample: PBMCs, taken after 24 months of ibrutinib treatment. Source of these receptors: a human donor with chronic lymphocytic leukemia. Each CDR3 is given with its conserved first and last residue.

CDR3: CASSHGSEAFF
V: TRBV7-6
J: TRBJ1-1

CDR3: CASSPTQTGGWYEQYF
V: TRBV19
J: TRBJ2-7

CDR3: CASSLGSGGNTDTQYF
V: TRBV5-1
J: TRBJ2-3

CDR3: CASSLGGPEAF
V: TRBV6-5
J: TRBJ2-7

CDR3: CAISGRELDTQYF
V: TRBV10-3
J: TRBJ2-3

CDR3: CASSGDSATQYF
V: TRBV7-3
J: TRBJ2-3

CDR3: CASSYDGRPDTQYF
V: TRBV6-5
J: TRBJ2-3

CDR3: CATSRAGSPGELFF
V: TRBV15
J: TRBJ2-2

CDR3: CASSRFGPAGGENSYEQYF
V: TRBV4-1
J: TRBJ2-7

CDR3: CASSKWGPDSANYGYTF
V: TRBV21-1
J: TRBJ1-2

CDR3: CASSTQTGWDNEQYF
V: TRBV2
J: TRBJ2-7

CDR3: CASSAARETQYF
V: TRBV18
J: TRBJ2-5

CDR3: CASSLAVGEAFF
V: TRBV5-6
J: TRBJ1-1

CDR3: CASSLLDSYEQYF
V: TRBV27
J: TRBJ2-7

CDR3: CAWSQVNEQFF
V: TRBV30
J: TRBJ2-1

CDR3: CASSLKLESYEQYF
V: TRBV5-5
J: TRBJ2-7

CDR3: CASDRGKATDTQYF
V: TRBV9
J: TRBJ2-3

CDR3: CASSYRQSQPQHF
V: TRBV7-2
J: TRBJ1-5

CDR3: CASSYKYTGYYGYTF
V: TRBV6-5
J: TRBJ1-2

CDR3: CASQGGPSQPQHF
V: TRBV30
J: TRBJ1-5

CDR3: CASSFGPLENSPLHF
V: TRBV11-2
J: TRBJ1-6

CDR3: CASSLRARIMNTEAFF
V: TRBV5-6
J: TRBJ1-1

CDR3: CASSFAGTEKLFF
V: TRBV7-2
J: TRBJ1-4

CDR3: CASSYETGGYEQYF
V: TRBV6-5
J: TRBJ2-7

CDR3: CASSVGQGMTGELFF
V: TRBV7-6
J: TRBJ2-2

CDR3: CASSLGTSTNEKLFF
V: TRBV7-2
J: TRBJ1-4

CDR3: CASSLAGRQETQYF
V: TRBV7-2
J: TRBJ2-5

CDR3: CASSLEGLPGNTIYF
V: TRBV7-3
J: TRBJ1-3

CDR3: CASSLRGGPQPQHF
V: TRBV7-8
J: TRBJ1-5

CDR3: CASSQSGRGPGELFF
V: TRBV7-2
J: TRBJ2-2

CDR3: CASSLGLVGGANEQFF
V: TRBV7-6
J: TRBJ2-1

CDR3: CASSFADESNGYTF
V: TRBV7-2
J: TRBJ1-2

CDR3: CASSSTFGQSQNSPLHF
V: TRBV5-1
J: TRBJ1-6

CDR3: CASSPGDGPYEQYF
V: TRBV6-5
J: TRBJ2-7

CDR3: CASGSDRLNTEAFF
V: TRBV5-4
J: TRBJ1-1

CDR3: CASSLEGGAEQYF
V: TRBV11-3
J: TRBJ2-7

CDR3: CASSFAGGQDTQYF
V: TRBV18
J: TRBJ2-3

CDR3: CANTTRRGRGQGDGYTF
V: TRBV5-1
J: TRBJ1-2

CDR3: CASRRDPNTEAFF
V: TRBV5-1
J: TRBJ1-1

CDR3: CASSFSGNEQFF
V: TRBV6-5
J: TRBJ2-1

CDR3: CASSIRMGLDGELFF
V: TRBV19
J: TRBJ2-2

CDR3: CASSLGHLETQYF
V: TRBV28
J: TRBJ2-5

CDR3: CAWSKQGNTEAFF
V: TRBV30
J: TRBJ1-1

CDR3: CATETGTANEKLFF
V: TRBV28
J: TRBJ1-4

CDR3: CASSKGQNNSPLHF
V: TRBV7-9
J: TRBJ1-6

CDR3: CASSQENPTVGGEQFF
V: TRBV4-3
J: TRBJ2-1

CDR3: CATKQWLRTGTAKLFF
V: TRBV27
J: TRBJ1-4

CDR3: CASRTPAGQGNTEAFF
V: TRBV28
J: TRBJ1-1

CDR3: CASSQDLAGGADTQYF
V: TRBV4-3
J: TRBJ2-3

CDR3: CASSYSGSGNTIYF
V: TRBV6-6
J: TRBJ1-3

CDR3: CASSNGGAGGANVLTF
V: TRBV6-6
J: TRBJ2-6

CDR3: CASSDRAGTGGGYGYTF
V: TRBV11-1
J: TRBJ1-2

CDR3: CASRGTNEQYF
V: TRBV7-8
J: TRBJ2-7